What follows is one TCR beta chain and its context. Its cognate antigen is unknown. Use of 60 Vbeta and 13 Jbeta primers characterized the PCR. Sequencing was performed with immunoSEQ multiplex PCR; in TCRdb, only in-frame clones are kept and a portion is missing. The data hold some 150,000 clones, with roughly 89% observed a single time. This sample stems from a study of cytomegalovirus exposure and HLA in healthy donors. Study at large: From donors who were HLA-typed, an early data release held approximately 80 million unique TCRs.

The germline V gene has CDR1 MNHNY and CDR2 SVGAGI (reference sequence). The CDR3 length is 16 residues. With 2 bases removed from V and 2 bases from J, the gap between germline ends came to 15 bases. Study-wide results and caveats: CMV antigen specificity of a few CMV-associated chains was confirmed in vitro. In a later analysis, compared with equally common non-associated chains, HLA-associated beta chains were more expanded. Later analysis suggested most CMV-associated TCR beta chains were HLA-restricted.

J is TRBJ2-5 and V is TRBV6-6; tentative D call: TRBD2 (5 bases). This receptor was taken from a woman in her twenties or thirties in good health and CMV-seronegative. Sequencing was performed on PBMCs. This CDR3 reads CASSYPDGRLQETQYF. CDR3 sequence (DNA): TGTGCCAGCAGTTACCCGGACGGAAGACTACAAGAGACCCAGTACTTC.